This T cell receptor beta chain was found in a study of OX40 agonist ivuxolimab in advanced cancers. About the study as a whole: The costimulatory receptor OX40 (CD134) was targeted by ivuxolimab, a fully human IgG2 agonistic monoclonal antibody. Peripheral TCRbeta sequencing was intended to test whether TCR sequence diversity was altered and clonal T-cell expansion was caused by ivuxolimab. Prior anti-PD-1, anti-PD-L1 or anti-CTLA-4 therapy was permitted, and approximately 39% of dose-escalation patients had received checkpoint inhibitors. Intravenous ivuxolimab was administered to patients every 2 weeks at six dose levels: 0.01, 0.1, 0.3, 1.5, 3 and 10 mg/kg. The dose-escalation cohort was about 83% male with a mean age of about 65 years, ranging from 23 to 79. Partial responses occurred in three dose-escalation patients, of whom one had hepatocellular carcinoma and two had cutaneous melanoma. The monotherapy dose-escalation portion (N = 52 patients) of the phase I ivuxolimab trial is reported in the paper. Of the 50 to 55 dose-escalation patients, hepatocellular carcinoma was present in around 20, melanoma in about 15, renal cell carcinoma in 9 and head and neck cancer in 9. Study-wide conclusions, independent of this receptor: After ivuxolimab, expanded clones were on average more numerous among CD8+ T cells than among CD4+ T cells. The antigen specificity of the peripheral T cells that underwent clonal expansion was not determined. At doses of 0.1 to 3.0 mg/kg, clonal expansion of both CD4+ and CD8+ T cells in blood was seen between baseline and week 6. In the 0.1-3.0 mg/kg groups, partial responders had among the lowest normalized peripheral clonal expansion, particularly in CD8+ T cells. Low levels of normalized T-cell clonal expansion were also shown by some nonresponding patients.

The trial excluded patients who had a history of autoimmune disease or who were on systemic immunosuppression. Peripheral blood for TCR sequencing was collected from all dose cohorts at baseline, on cycle 4 day 1, and on cycle 7 day 1. The samples were drawn from a first-in-human, open-label, multicenter phase I dose-escalation trial of ivuxolimab. Adults with locally advanced or metastatic melanoma, renal cell carcinoma, hepatocellular carcinoma or head and neck squamous cell carcinoma were enrolled in the trial. Before TCR sequencing, CD4+ and CD8+ T cells were separately sorted from peripheral blood. CDR1 and CDR2 are drawn from the germline V gene (reference sequence): LNHDA, SQIVND. The CDR3 starts with the cysteine, ends with the phenylalanine, and has 13 residues. Of the read, only the CDR3 DNA is kept; its 39 bases are in frame from base 1. Trimming takes 6 bases from V and 1 base from J, and the germline ends sit 10 bases apart.

To sequence the TCRbeta CDR3 region, genomic DNA was isolated from the sorted cells. The immunoSEQ Assay was used to sequence the TCRbeta CDR3 regions. Entries here come from immuneACCESS through TCRdb and include only in-frame sequences with V and J called. Some clones fail to appear in such tables; in the studies checked, an unresolved V gene covers under half of the shortfall, and the cause of the remainder is unknown. The sample table shows approximately 77,000 clones, and about 89% are seen once. The top ten clonotypes cover about 1.7% of the sample. This clone showed up just once. Its antigen is unknown. There are no base qualities to consult, and no much larger clone falls within one base.

The clonotype comes from an adult with an advanced solid tumor such as melanoma, head and neck, liver or kidney cancer. The chain uses TRBV19 and TRBJ2-7, and the D gene may be TRBD1, 5 bases matching. The sequences come from CD4+ or CD8+ T cells sorted from blood, collected in a trial of the OX40 agonist ivuxolimab. This receptor has the CDR3 CASSSTGSYEQYF. The base sequence is TGTGCCAGTAGCTCAACAGGATCCTACGAGCAGTACTTC.